The clone carrying this TCR beta chain was recorded only once. Its antigen is not identified. Trimming pared 2 bases from V and 1 base from J, leaving 11 bases between. This CDR3 contains 15 residues. The germline gives CDR1 MDHEN, CDR2 SYDVKM. The data were taken from a study of cytomegalovirus exposure and HLA in healthy donors. On the study more broadly: A preliminary data release comprised around 85 million unique TCRs obtained from HLA-typed donors.

A multiplex PCR was run with 60 Vbeta primers and 13 Jbeta primers. Data came from immunoSEQ multiplex PCR; TCRdb stores just in-frame clones and leaves some out. The sample consists of fewer than 90,000 clones, around four fifths of them appearing once. Healthy bone marrow donors made up the donor group. General study points: Common viral pathogens (according to a later analysis) appeared linked to several of the most significant clusters. Analyzed later, most CMV-associated TCR beta chains appeared HLA-restricted.

The rearrangement joins TRBV28 to TRBJ1-1; a weak D match, TRBD1 (6 bases). Sequencing was done on a sample of PBMCs. The sequence came from a man younger than 40 in good health and CMV-seropositive. In DNA, the CDR3 is TGTGCCAGCAGTTTAATGGGACACAAGAACACTGAAGCTTTCTTT. This encodes CASSLMGHKNTEAFF.